The subject of this entry is one T cell receptor beta chain. Its antigen is still unknown. The primer mix had 60 Vbeta and 13 Jbeta primers. Some clones are missing from TCRdb's copy, which holds only in-frame ones; the method was immunoSEQ multiplex PCR. The table has some 160,000 clones, about three quarters seen once. The data were obtained in a study of cytomegalovirus exposure and HLA in healthy donors. Study-wide results and caveats: Cytomegalovirus status was reportedly diagnosed by the classifier with high specificity and sensitivity. The authors considered a cluster of highly shared sequence variants likely to be a sequencing artifact. TCR beta V segments were, for the most part, productive about 90% or about 30% of the time in an earlier analysis. There were three CMV-associated chains whose specificity for CMV antigens was confirmed in vitro.

V lost 1 base, J lost 3 bases, and 6 bases stayed unmatched. In germline, CDR1 is LNHNV, CDR2 YYDKDF (reference sequence). The CDR3 totals 16 residues. The rearrangement joins TRBV15 to TRBJ2-7; TRBD1 matches 10 bases. The source is a man in his forties or fifties in good health and CMV-seronegative. The sequenced sample was PBMCs. CDR3 sequence: CATSRGRDRGLYEQYF. As DNA, the CDR3 is TGTGCCACCAGCAGAGGAAGAGACAGGGGGCTCTACGAGCAGTACTTC.